The entry that follows covers one T cell receptor beta chain sequence. The antigen is unknown. The table came from immunoSEQ multiplex PCR; TCRdb's copy has only in-frame clones and leaves some out. The profile shows tens of thousands of clones, roughly nine tenths of them singletons. The data were taken from a study of graft-versus-host responses after intestinal transplantation. Study results and limitations: Patients with graft-donor T cell macrochimerism had high graft-versus-host to host-versus-graft clonal ratios in allografts.

V was clipped by 9 bases and J by 6 bases, with 15 bases between them. The CDR3 has 12 amino acids. CDR1 is LNHDA and CDR2 is SQIVND in the germline V gene (reference sequence). The chain is built from TRBV19 and TRBJ2-7; D is unresolved. The sequencing here drew on unstimulated CD8+ T cells sorted from spleen or lymph node cells, taken before intestinal transplant. This clonotype was obtained from a human donor who received an intestinal transplant. Here the CDR3 DNA reads TGTGCCAGCGCCTCTAGGTCGGGCGAGCAGTACTTC. It specifies CASASRSGEQYF.